The 7 T cell receptor beta chains in this list originate from one sample, sequenced in a study of blood T cells in healthy people across ages. A second PCR, run for about 7 to 12 cycles, used a sample-barcoded 5' primer plus a J-beta primer mix. TCRdb used MiXCR to reprocess the 5' RACE reads, holding one entry per CDR3 protein. The data hold 1.6 million or so distinct CDR3 sequences, with approximately 32% observed a single time. The sequencing input was blood. Every receptor here comes from a woman aged 25 to 39 in good health.

This clonotype was seen a handful of times. The genes are TRBV27 and TRBJ2-3, with 8 bases aligning to TRBD1. With 3 bases clipped from V and 6 bases from J, the junction kept 17 bases outside the gene matches. The CDR3 has 18 residues. CDR1 and CDR2 from the germline V gene are MNHEY and SMNVEV (reference sequence). The CDR3 DNA reads as TGTGCCAGCAGTTTCACAATCCCCGGACAGGGCCTTAGGGATACGCAGTATTTT. This codes for CASSFTIPGQGLRDTQYF.

This chain links TRBV5-1 with TRBJ2-5, with D perhaps being TRBD1 or TRBD2 (5 bases each). The CDR3 is made up of 14 amino acids. Between the trimmed V and J ends, which lost 2 bases and 7 bases, there was a span of 15 bases. From germline, CDR1 is SGHRS and CDR2 YFSETQ. CDR3 DNA: TGCGCCAGCAGCTTAGCCGTCTCTGGGGGGACCCAGTACTTC. It translates to CASSLAVSGGTQYF.

The table lists this clonotype with a few counts. This chain uses TRBV27 with TRBJ2-5; no clear D. This CDR3 spans 13 amino acids. Trimming pared 6 bases from V and 0 bases from J, leaving 8 bases between. Germline V gene data show CDR1 as MNHEY and CDR2 as SMNVEV (reference sequence). The CDR3 sequence is CASSEVNQETQYF. The CDR3 DNA sequence: TGTGCCAGCAGCGAGGTAAACCAAGAGACCCAGTACTTC.

This chain connects TRBV10-3 to TRBJ2-4; maybe TRBD1 (5 bases). With the DNA end fitting TRBJ2-7 better, the J assignment may be wrong. The CDR3 runs to 14 residues. Germline V gene sequence: CDR1 ENHRY, CDR2 SYGVKD. CDR3 sequence: CAISESARDYEQYF. The CDR3 DNA reads TGTGCCATCAGTGAGTCGGCCAGGGACTACGAGCAGTACTTC.

This clonotype was seen a handful of times. The CDR3 bases are TGCAGTGCTAGAGACGGACTAGACCCGGGATGGTCCTACAATGAGCAGTTCTTC. Its translation is CSARDGLDPGWSYNEQFF. The genes are TRBV20-1 and TRBJ2-1; 7 bases map to TRBD2. Germline-derived CDR1 and CDR2 are DFQATT and SNEGSKA (reference sequence). V shed 0 bases, J shed 1 base, and the junction held 12 bases outside the gene matches. CDR3 length: 18 residues.

This chain uses TRBV15 with TRBJ1-6; unclear D gene. V was cut by 1 base and J by 10 bases, with 8 bases left in between. CDR1 is LNHNV and CDR2 is YYDKDF in the germline V gene (reference sequence). This CDR3 spans 13 amino acids. The CDR3: CATSRGNGSPLHF. The DNA of the CDR3 is TGTGCCACCAGCAGAGGGAATGGCTCACCCCTCCACTTT.

About this clonotype itself: This may be a read error, as it is one base from a much larger clone. This chain uses TRBV6-5 with TRBJ2-5, with 9 bases aligning to TRBD2. Germline V gene lookup returns CDR1 MNHEY and CDR2 SVGAGI. The CDR3 is made up of 14 amino acids. The CDR3 nucleotides are TGTGCCGGCAGACCGAGCGGGGGGATCAAGACCCAGTACTTC. It codes for CAGRPSGGIKTQYF.